Detailed here is one T cell receptor beta chain. The target antigen is unknown. The repertoire was sequenced with immunoSEQ multiplex PCR; TCRdb's copy has only in-frame clones and lacks some. The table shows about 110,000 clones, with roughly 89% occurring only once. V was shortened by 0 bases and J by 8 bases, with 14 bases between the two germline ends. The CDR3 loop spans 15 amino acids. The germline gives CDR1 SGHTA, CDR2 FQGNSA. This sample is part of a study of graft-versus-host responses after intestinal transplantation. Study at large: Recipients were given multivisceral, liver-intestinal, or isolated intestinal transplants. Anti-thymocyte globulin served as induction for all recipients, who then took tacrolimus and steroids for two to three years. General study points: With peak circulating GvH clone levels came an association with early post-transplant HvG declines. Ileal or blood samples showed some GvH clones first, and such clones were also found in recipient marrow.

This specimen consisted of unstimulated CD4+ T cells sorted from spleen or lymph node cells, obtained before transplant. This receptor was obtained from a human donor who was the organ donor for an intestinal transplant. This chain joins TRBV7-2 and TRBJ2-1; D perhaps matches TRBD1 (5 bases). The CDR3 sequence is CASSLALTPGHEQFF. The CDR3, as DNA: TGTGCCAGCAGCTTAGCCCTAACCCCAGGGCATGAGCAGTTCTTC.